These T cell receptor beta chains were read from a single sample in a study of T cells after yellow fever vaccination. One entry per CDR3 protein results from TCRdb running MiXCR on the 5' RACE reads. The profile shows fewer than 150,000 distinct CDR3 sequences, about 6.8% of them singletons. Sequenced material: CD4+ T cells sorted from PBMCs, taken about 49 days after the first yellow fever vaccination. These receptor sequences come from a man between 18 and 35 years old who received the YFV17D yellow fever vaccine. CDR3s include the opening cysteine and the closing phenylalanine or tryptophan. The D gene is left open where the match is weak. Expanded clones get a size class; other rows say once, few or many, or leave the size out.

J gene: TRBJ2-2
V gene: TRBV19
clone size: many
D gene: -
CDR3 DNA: TGTGCCAGTAGTATCGGGCCCACAGCCAACACCGGGGAGCTGTTTTTT
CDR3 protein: CASSIGPTANTGELFF

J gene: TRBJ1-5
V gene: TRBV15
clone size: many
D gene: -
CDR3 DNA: TGTGCCACCAGCATAGTGCTAGATCAGCCCCAGCATTTT
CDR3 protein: CATSIVLDQPQHF

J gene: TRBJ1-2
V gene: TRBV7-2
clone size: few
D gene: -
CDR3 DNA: TGTGCCAGCAGCTTAGAGAGGGTTTCGGCCTATGGCTACACCTTC
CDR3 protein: CASSLERVSAYGYTF

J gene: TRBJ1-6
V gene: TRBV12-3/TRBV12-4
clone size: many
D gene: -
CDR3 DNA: TGTGCCAGCACTCCCGCTTTGGGCAGTAATAATTCACCCCTCCACTTT
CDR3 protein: CASTPALGSNNSPLHF

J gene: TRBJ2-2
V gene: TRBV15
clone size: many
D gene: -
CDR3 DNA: TGTGCCACCAGCAGCCCCCGGGCCGGGGAGCTGTTTTTT
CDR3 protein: CATSSPRAGELFF

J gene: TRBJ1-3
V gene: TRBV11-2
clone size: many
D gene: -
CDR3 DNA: TGTGCCAGCAGCCCGACCACAGGAGGAAACACCATATATTTT
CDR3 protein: CASSPTTGGNTIYF

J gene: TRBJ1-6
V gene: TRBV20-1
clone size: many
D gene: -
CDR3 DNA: TGCAGTGCTAGAGATTTCGGGGGCGTGTGGCATTCACCCCTCCACTTT
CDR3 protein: CSARDFGGVWHSPLHF

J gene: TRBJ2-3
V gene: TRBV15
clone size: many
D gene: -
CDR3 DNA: TGTGCCACCAGCAGAGAAAGAAGATCTACAGATACGCAGTATTTT
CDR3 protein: CATSRERRSTDTQYF

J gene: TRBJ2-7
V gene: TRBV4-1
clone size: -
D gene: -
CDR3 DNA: TGCGCCAGCAGCCAAGGACACCCTATGTCCTACGAGCAGTACTTC
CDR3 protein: CASSQGHPMSYEQYF

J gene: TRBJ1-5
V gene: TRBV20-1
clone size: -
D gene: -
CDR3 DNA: TGCAGTGCTAGAGGGATCAGGGTCCAGCCCCAGCATTTT
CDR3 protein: CSARGIRVQPQHF

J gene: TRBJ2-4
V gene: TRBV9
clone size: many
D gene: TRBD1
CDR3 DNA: TGTGCCAGCAGCGTAGGGGAGGGGACAGGGGACATTCAGTACTTC
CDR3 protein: CASSVGEGTGDIQYF

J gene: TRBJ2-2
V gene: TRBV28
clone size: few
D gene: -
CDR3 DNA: TGTGCCAGCAGTCCCTCGGCAGGGGCCGTGAACACCGGGGAGCTGTTTTTT
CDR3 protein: CASSPSAGAVNTGELFF

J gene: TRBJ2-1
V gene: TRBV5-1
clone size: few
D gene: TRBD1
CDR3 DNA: TGCGCCAGCAGCTTGGACAGGGGGCTTAGCTCCTACAATGAGCAGTTCTTC
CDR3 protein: CASSLDRGLSSYNEQFF

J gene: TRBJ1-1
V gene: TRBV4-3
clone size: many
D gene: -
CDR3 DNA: TGCGCCAGCAGCCAAGGCCACGGGGCTTTCTTT
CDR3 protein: CASSQGHGAFF

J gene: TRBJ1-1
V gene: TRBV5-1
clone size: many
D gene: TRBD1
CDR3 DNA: TGCGCCAGCAGCACCAGACAGGGGTTGGCTGAAGCTTTCTTT
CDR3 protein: CASSTRQGLAEAFF

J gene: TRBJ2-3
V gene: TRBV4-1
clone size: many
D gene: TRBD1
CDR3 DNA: TGCGCCAGCAGGCAAGCCGACAGGGGCACAGATACGCAGTATTTT
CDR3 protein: CASRQADRGTDTQYF

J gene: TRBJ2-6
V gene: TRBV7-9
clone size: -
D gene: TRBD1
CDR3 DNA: TGTGCCAGCAGCGTCCGGGACAGGGACTCTGGGGCCAACGTCCTGACTTTC
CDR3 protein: CASSVRDRDSGANVLTF

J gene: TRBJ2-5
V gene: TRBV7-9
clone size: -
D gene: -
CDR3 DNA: TGTGCCAGCAGCTCGGAGAAAGAGACCCAGTACTTC
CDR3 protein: CASSSEKETQYF

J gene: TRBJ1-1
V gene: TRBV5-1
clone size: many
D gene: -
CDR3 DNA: TGCGCCAGCAGTCGATTCATGAACACTGAAGCTTTCTTT
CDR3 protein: CASSRFMNTEAFF

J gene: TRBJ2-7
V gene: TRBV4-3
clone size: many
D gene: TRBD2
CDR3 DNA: TGCGCCAGCAGCCGCGGACTAGCGGGGGGAACTTCCTACGAGCAGTACTTC
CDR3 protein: CASSRGLAGGTSYEQYF

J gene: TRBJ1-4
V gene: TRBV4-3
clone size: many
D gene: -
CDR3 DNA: TGCGCCAGCAGCCAAGAGTACACCGCAACTAATGAAAAACTGTTTTTT
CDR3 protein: CASSQEYTATNEKLFF

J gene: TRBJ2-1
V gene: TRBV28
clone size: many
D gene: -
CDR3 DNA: TGTGCCAGCAGTTTACCCACCGGCAGGGGAGGTAATGAGCAGTTCTTC
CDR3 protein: CASSLPTGRGGNEQFF

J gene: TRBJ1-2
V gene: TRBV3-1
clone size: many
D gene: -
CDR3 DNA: TGTGCCAGCAGTCTGATTTCCGGGAGCTATGGCTACACCTTC
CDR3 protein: CASSLISGSYGYTF

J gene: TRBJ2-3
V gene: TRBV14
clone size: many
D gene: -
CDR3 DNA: TGTGCCAGCAGCCCCGTTGCAGATACGCAGTATTTT
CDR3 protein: CASSPVADTQYF

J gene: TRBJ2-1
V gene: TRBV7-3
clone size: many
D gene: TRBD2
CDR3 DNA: TGTGCCAGCAGCCAATGGGGGGGTGAGCAGTTCTTC
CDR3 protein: CASSQWGGEQFF

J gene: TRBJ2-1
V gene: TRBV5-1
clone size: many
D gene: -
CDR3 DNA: TGCGCCAGCAGCATGTTAGGGGTAGGAGAGCAGTTCTTC
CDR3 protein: CASSMLGVGEQFF

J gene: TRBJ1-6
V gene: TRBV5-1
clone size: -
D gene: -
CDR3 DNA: TGCGCCAGCAGCTTGGTCGGTGGAACGAGCTCCTATAATTCACCCCTCCACTTT
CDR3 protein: CASSLVGGTSSYNSPLHF

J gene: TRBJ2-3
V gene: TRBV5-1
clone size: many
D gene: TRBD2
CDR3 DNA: TGCGCCAGCAGCTTGGGACTAGCGGGGATCACAGATACGCAGTATTTT
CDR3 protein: CASSLGLAGITDTQYF

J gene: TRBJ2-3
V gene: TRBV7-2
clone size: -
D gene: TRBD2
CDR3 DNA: TGTGCCAGCAGCTTCTTCGGGGGGGGCCGTGATACGCAGTATTTT
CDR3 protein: CASSFFGGGRDTQYF

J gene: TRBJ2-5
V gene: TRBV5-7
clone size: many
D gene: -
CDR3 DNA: TGTGCCAGCAGCTTCCAGTGGGTGACCCAAGAGACCCAGTACTTC
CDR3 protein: CASSFQWVTQETQYF

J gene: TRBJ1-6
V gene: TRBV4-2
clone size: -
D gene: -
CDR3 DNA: TGTGCCAGCAGCCAAGATGGGGGCGGGGTGGGAGATTCACCCCTCCACTTT
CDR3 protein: CASSQDGGGVGDSPLHF

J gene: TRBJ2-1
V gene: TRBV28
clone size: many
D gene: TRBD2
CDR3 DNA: TGTGCCAGCAGCCGATCGACTAGCGGGCTCTACAATGAGCAGTTCTTC
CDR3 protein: CASSRSTSGLYNEQFF

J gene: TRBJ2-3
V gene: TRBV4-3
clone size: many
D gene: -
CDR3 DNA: TGCGCCAGCAGCCAAGGAGGTCAGGGGACAGATACGCAGTATTTT
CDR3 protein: CASSQGGQGTDTQYF

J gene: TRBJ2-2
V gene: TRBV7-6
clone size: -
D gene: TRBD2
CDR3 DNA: TGTGCCAGCAGCTTGAGACTAGCAGGAGTGAACACCGGGGAGCTGTTTTTT
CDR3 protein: CASSLRLAGVNTGELFF

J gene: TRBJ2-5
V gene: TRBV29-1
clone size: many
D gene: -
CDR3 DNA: TGCAGCGGGGGCGCACGATCGGCGGAGACCCAGTACTTC
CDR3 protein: CSGGARSAETQYF

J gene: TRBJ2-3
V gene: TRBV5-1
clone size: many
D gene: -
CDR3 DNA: TGCGCCAGCAGCCTCGGGGGCGTCACAGATACGCAGTATTTT
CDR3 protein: CASSLGGVTDTQYF

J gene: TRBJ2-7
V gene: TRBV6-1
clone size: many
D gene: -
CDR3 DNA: TGTGCCAGCAGTGGATTACTAGCCGAGCAGTACTTC
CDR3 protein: CASSGLLAEQYF

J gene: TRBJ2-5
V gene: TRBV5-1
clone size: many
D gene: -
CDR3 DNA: TGCGCCAGCAGCTTGGCCTTCAGGCCAGAGGAGACCCAGTACTTC
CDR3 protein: CASSLAFRPEETQYF

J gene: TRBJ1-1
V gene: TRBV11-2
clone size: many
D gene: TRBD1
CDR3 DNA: TGTGCCAGCAGCTGGGACAGGGGAAGCACTGAAGCTTTCTTT
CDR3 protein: CASSWDRGSTEAFF

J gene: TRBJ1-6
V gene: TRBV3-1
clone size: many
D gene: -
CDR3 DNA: TGTGCCAGCAGCCCAACCAATCAGTCACCCCTCCACTTT
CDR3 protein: CASSPTNQSPLHF

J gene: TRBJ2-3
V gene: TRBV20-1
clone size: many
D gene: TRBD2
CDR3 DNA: TGCAGTGCTAGAGTAGCGGGGGTCCCGGATACGCAGTATTTT
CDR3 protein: CSARVAGVPDTQYF

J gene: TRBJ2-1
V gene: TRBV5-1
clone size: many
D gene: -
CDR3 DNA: TGCGCCAGCAGCTTGGAACAAAGGGGGGGGGGCGATGAGCAGTTCTTC
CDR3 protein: CASSLEQRGGGDEQFF

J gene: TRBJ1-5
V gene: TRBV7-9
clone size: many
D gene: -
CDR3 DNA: TGTGCCAGCAGCCGCGGAGGGCTAGAGCCCCAGCATTTT
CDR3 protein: CASSRGGLEPQHF

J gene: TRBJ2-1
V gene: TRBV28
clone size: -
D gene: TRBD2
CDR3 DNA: TGTGCCAGCAGTTTAGGACTAGCGGGGGGGCGCCAGTTCTTC
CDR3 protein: CASSLGLAGGRQFF

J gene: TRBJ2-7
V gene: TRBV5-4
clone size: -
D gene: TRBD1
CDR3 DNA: TGTGCCAGCAGCTCTCGGGACAGGGGGATGAACGAGCAGTACTTC
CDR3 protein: CASSSRDRGMNEQYF

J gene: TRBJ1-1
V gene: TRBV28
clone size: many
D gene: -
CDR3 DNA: TGTGCCAGCAGTTTACCCAGGCTTGAAGCTTTCTTT
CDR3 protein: CASSLPRLEAFF

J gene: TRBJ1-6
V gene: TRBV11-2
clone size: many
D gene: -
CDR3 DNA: TGTGCCAGCAGCTTAGTGGCAGTTAATTCACCCCTCCACTTT
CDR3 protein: CASSLVAVNSPLHF